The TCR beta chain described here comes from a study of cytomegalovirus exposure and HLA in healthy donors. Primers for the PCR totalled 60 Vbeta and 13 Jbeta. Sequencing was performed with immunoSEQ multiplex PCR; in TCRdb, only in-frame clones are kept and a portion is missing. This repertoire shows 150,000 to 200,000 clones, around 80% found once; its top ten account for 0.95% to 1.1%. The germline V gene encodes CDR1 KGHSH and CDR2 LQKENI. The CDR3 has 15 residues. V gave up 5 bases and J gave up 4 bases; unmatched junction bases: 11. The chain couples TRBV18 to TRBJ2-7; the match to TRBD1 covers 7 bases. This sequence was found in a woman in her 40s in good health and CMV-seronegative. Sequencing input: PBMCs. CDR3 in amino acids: CASSSQGVTPYEQYF. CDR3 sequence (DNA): TGTGCCAGCTCATCTCAGGGGGTAACACCTTACGAGCAGTACTTC.